This TCR beta chain was sequenced during a study of T cells in Graves' hyperthyroidism and ophthalmopathy. This CDR3 comprises 14 residues. The J segment lost 8 bases and the V segment lost 4 bases, leaving 3 bases of the junction unmatched. This clonotype has at least ten counts. The source material, RNA transcripts, was used to amplify TCR beta CDR3 regions. HTBI primers were employed in a first-round RT-PCR of the TCR CDR3. TCRdb redid the calling of the multiplex PCR reads with MiXCR, one entry per CDR3 protein. The sample includes 300,000 to 450,000 distinct CDR3 sequences, approximately 13% of them seen just once.

V is TRBV12-3 or TRBV12-4 and J is TRBJ2-4; 12 nucleotides line up with TRBD1. The clonotype comes from a man under 40 with Graves' hyperthyroidism that later progressed to Graves' ophthalmopathy. Sample: blood. The CDR3 DNA reads TGTGCCAGCAGTTGGGACAGGGGGCAGGACATTCAGTACTTC. Its translation is CASSWDRGQDIQYF.